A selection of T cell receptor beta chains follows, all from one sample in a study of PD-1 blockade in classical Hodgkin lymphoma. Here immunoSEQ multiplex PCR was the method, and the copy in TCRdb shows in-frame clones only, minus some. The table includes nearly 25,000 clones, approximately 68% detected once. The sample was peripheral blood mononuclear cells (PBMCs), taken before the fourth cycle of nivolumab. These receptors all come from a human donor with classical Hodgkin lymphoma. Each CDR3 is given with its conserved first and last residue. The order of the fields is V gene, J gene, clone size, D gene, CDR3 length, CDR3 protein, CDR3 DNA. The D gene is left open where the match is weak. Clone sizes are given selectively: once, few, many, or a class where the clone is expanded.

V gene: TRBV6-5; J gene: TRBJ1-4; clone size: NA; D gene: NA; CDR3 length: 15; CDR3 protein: CASSYSGGSGEKLFF; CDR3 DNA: TGTGCCAGCAGTTACTCGGGAGGGTCTGGTGAAAAACTGTTTTTT
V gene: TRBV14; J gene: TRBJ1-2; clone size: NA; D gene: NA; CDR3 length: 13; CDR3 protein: CASSPGFQYGYTF; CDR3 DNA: TGTGCCAGCAGTCCTGGTTTTCAGTATGGCTACACCTTC
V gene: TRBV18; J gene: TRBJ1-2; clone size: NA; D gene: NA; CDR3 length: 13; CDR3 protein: CASSGGLDYGYTF; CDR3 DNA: TGTGCCAGCTCAGGGGGTCTGGACTATGGCTACACCTTC
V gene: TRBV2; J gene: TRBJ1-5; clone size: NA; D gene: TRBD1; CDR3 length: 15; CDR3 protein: CASRTGTGGFQPQHF; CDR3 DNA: TGTGCCAGCAGAACCGGGACAGGGGGCTTTCAGCCCCAGCATTTT
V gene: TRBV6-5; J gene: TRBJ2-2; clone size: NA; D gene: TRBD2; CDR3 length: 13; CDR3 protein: CASKPAGAGELFF; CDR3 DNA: TGTGCCAGCAAGCCAGCGGGGGCCGGGGAGCTGTTTTTT
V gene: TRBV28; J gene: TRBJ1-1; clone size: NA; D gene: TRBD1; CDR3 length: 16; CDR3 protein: CASSFAGGGPNTEAFF; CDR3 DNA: TGTGCCAGCAGTTTCGCAGGGGGCGGTCCGAACACTGAAGCTTTCTTT
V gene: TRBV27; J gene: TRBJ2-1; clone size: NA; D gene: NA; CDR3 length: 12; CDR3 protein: CASTSFDRLQFF; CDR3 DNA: TGTGCCAGCACCTCTTTTGACAGGTTGCAGTTCTTC
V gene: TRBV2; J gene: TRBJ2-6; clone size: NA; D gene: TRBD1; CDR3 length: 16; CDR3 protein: CASRIQGAGGANVLTF; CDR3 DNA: TGTGCCAGCCGTATACAGGGGGCGGGTGGGGCCAACGTCCTGACTTTC
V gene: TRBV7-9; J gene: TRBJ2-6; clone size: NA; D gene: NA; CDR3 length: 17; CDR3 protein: CASSYRGTASGANVLTF; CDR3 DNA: TGTGCCAGCAGCTACAGAGGGACCGCCTCTGGGGCCAACGTCCTGACTTTC
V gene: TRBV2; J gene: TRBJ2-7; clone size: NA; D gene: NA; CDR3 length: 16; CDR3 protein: CASSEALQGLKNEQYF; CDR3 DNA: TGTGCCAGCAGTGAAGCGCTTCAGGGTTTAAAGAACGAGCAGTACTTC
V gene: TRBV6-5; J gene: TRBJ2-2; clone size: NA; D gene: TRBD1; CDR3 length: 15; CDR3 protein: CASTTWRTGTGELFF; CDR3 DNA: TGTGCCAGCACTACATGGAGGACAGGCACCGGGGAGCTGTTTTTT
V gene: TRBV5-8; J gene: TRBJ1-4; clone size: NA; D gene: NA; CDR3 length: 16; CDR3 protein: CASSLIETGSNEKLFF; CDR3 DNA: TGTGCCAGCAGCTTGATCGAGACGGGTTCAAATGAAAAACTGTTTTTT
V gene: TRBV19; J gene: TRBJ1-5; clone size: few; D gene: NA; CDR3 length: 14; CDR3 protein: CASSISEEGWPQHF; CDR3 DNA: TGTGCCAGTAGTATTTCGGAGGAGGGGTGGCCCCAGCATTTT
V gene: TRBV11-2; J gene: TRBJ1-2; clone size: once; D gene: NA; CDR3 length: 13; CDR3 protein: CASSFAGSGGYTF; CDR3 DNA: TGTGCCAGCAGCTTTGCCGGGTCGGGGGGCTACACCTTC
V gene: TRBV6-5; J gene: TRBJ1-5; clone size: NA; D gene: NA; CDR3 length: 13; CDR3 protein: CARFCVLGQPQHF; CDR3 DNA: TGTGCCAGGTTTTGCGTCCTCGGACAGCCCCAGCATTTT
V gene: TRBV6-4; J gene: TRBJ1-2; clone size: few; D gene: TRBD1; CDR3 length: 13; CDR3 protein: CASSPQGGNGYTF; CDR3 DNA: TGTGCCAGCAGCCCCCAGGGGGGTAATGGCTACACCTTC
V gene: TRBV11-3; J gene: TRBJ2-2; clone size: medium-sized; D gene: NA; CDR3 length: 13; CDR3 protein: CASSPSLGGELFF; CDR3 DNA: TGTGCCAGCAGCCCCTCCTTGGGCGGGGAGCTGTTTTTT